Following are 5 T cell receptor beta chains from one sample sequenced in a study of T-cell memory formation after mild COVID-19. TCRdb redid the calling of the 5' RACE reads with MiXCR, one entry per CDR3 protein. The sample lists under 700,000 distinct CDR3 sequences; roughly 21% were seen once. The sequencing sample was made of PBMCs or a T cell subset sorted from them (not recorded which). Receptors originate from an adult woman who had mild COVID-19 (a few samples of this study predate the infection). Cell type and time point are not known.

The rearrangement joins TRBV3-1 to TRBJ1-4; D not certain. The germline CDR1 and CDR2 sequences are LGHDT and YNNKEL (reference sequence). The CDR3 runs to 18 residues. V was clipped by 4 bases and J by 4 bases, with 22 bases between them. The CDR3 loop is CASSRVIVRNVVNEKLFF. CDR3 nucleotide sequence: TGTGCCAGCAGCCGCGTAATCGTAAGAAATGTGGTTAATGAAAAACTGTTTTTT.

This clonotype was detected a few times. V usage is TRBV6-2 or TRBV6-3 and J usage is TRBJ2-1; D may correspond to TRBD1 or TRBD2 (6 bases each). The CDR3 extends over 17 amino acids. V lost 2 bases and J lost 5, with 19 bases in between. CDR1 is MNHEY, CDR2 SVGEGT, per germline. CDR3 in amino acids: CASSYRRGGRADNEQFF. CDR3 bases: TGTGCCAGCAGTTACCGACGTGGGGGGCGGGCAGACAATGAGCAGTTCTTC.

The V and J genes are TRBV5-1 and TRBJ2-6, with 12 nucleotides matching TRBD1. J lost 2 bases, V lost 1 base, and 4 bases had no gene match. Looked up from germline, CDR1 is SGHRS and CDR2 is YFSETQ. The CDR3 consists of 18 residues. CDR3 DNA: TGCGCCAGCAGCTTGTACGGGACAGGGGGCGCTGGGGCCAACGTCCTGACTTTC. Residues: CASSLYGTGGAGANVLTF.

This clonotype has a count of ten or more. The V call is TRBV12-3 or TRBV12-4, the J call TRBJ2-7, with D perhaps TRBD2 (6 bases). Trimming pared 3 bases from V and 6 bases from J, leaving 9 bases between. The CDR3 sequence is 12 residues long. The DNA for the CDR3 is TGTGCCAGCAGTTTCGGGGGTGGCGAGCAGTACTTC. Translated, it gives CASSFGGGEQYF.

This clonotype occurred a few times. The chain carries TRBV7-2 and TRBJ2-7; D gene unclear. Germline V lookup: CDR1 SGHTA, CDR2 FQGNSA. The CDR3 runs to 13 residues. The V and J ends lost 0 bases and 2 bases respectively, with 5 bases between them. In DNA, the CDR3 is TGTGCCAGCAGCTTAGCCGTCCCCTACGAGCAGTACTTC. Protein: CASSLAVPYEQYF.